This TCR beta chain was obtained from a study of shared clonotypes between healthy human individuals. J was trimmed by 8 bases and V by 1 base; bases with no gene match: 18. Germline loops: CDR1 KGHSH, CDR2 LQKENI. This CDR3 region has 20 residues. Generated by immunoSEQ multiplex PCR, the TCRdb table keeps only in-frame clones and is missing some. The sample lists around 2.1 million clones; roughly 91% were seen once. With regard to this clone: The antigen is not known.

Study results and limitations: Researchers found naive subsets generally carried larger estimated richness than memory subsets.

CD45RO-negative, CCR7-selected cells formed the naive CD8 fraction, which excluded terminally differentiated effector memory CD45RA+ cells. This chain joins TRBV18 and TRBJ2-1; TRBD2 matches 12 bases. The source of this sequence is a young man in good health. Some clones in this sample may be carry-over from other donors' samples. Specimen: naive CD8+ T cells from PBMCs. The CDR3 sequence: CASSPRFRLAGEGPIDEQFF. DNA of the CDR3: TGTGCCAGCTCACCACGTTTCCGACTAGCGGGAGAAGGCCCCATCGATGAGCAGTTCTTC.